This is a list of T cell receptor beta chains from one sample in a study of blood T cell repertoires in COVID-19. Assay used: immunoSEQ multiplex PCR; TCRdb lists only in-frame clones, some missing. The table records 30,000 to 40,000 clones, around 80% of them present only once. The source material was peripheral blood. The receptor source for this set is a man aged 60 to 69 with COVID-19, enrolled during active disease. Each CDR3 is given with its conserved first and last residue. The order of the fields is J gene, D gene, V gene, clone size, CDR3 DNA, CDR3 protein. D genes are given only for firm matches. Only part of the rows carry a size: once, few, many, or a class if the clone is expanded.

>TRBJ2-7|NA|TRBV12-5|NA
TGTGCTAGTACGATACCGGGTCCCCTCTACGAGCAGTACTTC
CASTIPGPLYEQYF
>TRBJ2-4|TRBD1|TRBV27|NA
TGTGCCAGCAGTTCCTTCAGAGACAGGGGGCTCCCGGGCCTAGCCAAAAACATTCAGTACTTC
CASSSFRDRGLPGLAKNIQYF
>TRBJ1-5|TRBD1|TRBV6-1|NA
TGTGCCAGCAGTGAAGCGCTTCAGGGGGCGGCGAGCAATCAGCCCCAGCATTTT
CASSEALQGAASNQPQHF
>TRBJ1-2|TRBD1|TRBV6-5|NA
TGTGCCAGCAGGGCCGGGACAGGGAGGAGTGACACCTTC
CASRAGTGRSDTF
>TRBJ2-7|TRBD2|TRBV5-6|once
TGTGCCAGCAGCTTAGCGGGAGTTGGCAGCGAGCAGTACTTC
CASSLAGVGSEQYF
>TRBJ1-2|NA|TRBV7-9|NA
TGTGCCAGCAGCTCTCTAGCTATTATGGACTATGGCTACACCTTC
CASSSLAIMDYGYTF
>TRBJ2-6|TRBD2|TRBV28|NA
TGTGCCAGCAGTCCATTGACGGGGGTTCTAGCGGGGTACTCTGGGGCCAACGTCCTGACTTTC
CASSPLTGVLAGYSGANVLTF
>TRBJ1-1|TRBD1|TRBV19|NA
TGTGCCAGTAGCCGGGACAGGAACACTGAAGCTTTCTTT
CASSRDRNTEAFF
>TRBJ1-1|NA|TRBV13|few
TGTGCCAGCATCCGGACACCTATGAACACTGAAGCTTTCTTT
CASIRTPMNTEAFF
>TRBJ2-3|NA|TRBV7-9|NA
TGTGCCAGCAGCCAACTCCGCCTCGGCACAGATACGCAGTATTTT
CASSQLRLGTDTQYF
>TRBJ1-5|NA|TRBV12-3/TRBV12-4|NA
TGTGCCAGCAGTTTAGCGGAGGGGCAGCCCCAGCATTTT
CASSLAEGQPQHF
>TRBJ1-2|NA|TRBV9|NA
TGTGCCAGCAGCCCCCGATCCGGGAGAGGGATCTATGGCTACACCTTC
CASSPRSGRGIYGYTF
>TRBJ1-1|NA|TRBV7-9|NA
TGTGCCAGCAGCTTACGGGGGGCAAACACTGAAGCTTTCTTT
CASSLRGANTEAFF
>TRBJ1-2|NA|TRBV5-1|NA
TGCGCCAGCAGCTTGGGTCTGGGGGGGCTCGGCTACACCTTC
CASSLGLGGLGYTF
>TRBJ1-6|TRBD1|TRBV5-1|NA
TGCGCCAGCAGTCGTGGAGGACAGGCCAATTCACCCCTCCACTTT
CASSRGGQANSPLHF
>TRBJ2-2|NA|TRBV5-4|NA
TGTGCCAGCAGCTTGCCAGGGTCGAACACCGGGGAGCTGTTTTTT
CASSLPGSNTGELFF
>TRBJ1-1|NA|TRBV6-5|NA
TGTGCCAGCGCATGGGGCACCATGAACACTGAAGCTTTCTTT
CASAWGTMNTEAFF
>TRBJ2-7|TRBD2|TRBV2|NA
TGTGCCAGCAGGGGACTAGCGGCTGCCTACGAGCAGTACTTC
CASRGLAAAYEQYF
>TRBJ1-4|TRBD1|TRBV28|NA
TGTGCCAGATATCCAGGGTTTACAGGGGGCAGTGAAAAACTGTTTTTT
CARYPGFTGGSEKLFF
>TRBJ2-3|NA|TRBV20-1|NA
TGCAGTTCCCAGGCCACAGATACGCAGTATTTT
CSSQATDTQYF
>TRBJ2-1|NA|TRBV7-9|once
TGTGCCAGCAGCCCTCCTGGGGCAAATCTGCAGTTCTTC
CASSPPGANLQFF
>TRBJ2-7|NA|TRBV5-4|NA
TGTGCCAGCAGCCCAACAGGGAATAGTGAGCAGTACTTC
CASSPTGNSEQYF
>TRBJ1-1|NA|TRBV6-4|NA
TGTGCCAGCAGTGACAGGGAGGGCACTGAAGCTTTCTTT
CASSDREGTEAFF
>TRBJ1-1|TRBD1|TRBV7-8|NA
TGTGCCAGCAGCCCCCCGGGACAGCGAAATGAAGCTTTCTTT
CASSPPGQRNEAFF
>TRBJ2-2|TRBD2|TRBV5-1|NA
TGCGCCAGCAGCTTGCCTAGCGGGAGGGCCTCGGACACCGGGGAGCTGTTTTTT
CASSLPSGRASDTGELFF
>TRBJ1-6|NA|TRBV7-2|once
TGTGCCAGCAGGACAGACCAGGGATATAATTCACCCCTCCACTTT
CASRTDQGYNSPLHF
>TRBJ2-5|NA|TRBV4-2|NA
TGTGCCAGCAGCCAGAGGATGGGGCCCAACTCCCAAGAGACCCAGTACTTC
CASSQRMGPNSQETQYF
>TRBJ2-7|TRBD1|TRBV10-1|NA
TGCGCCAGCAGTGAATTAGAGGGACAGGGGTCCTACGAGCAGTACTTC
CASSELEGQGSYEQYF
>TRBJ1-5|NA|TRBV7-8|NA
TGTGCCAGCAGCTTAGGCCAGGGGTTGCTTCAGCCCCAGCATTTT
CASSLGQGLLQPQHF
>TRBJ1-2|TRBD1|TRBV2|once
TGTGCCAGCAGGGACGACAGGGCGACAGGCTACACCTTC
CASRDDRATGYTF
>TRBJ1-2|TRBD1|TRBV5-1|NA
TGCGCCAGCAGCTCTCTGGGACAGGGAGATGGTGGCTACACCTTC
CASSSLGQGDGGYTF
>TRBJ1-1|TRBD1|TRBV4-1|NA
TGCGCCAGCAGCCAAGCATACAGGGGGACCACTGAAGCTTTCTTT
CASSQAYRGTTEAFF
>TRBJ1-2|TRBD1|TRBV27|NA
TGTGCCAGCAGTTTCCACCTTACCGGACAGGGGTTCTATGGCTACACCTTC
CASSFHLTGQGFYGYTF
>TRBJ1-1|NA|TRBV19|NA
TGTGCCAGTAGTGAGCGGACGGCCAGAATGAACACTGAAGCTTTCTTT
CASSERTARMNTEAFF
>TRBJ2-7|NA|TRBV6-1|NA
TGTGCCAGCAGTGATTCCGGGGTTTCCTACGAGCAGTACTTC
CASSDSGVSYEQYF
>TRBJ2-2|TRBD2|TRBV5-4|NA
TGTGCCAGCAGCTTGGGGGCGGGAGGGCCGGAGACCGGGGAGCTGTTTTTT
CASSLGAGGPETGELFF
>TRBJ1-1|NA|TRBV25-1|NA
TGTGCCAGTACCAACAGGGTCGGCACTGAAGCTTTCTTT
CASTNRVGTEAFF
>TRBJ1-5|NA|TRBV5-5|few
TGTGCCAGCAGTTACAGGGAGACCAATCAGCCCCAGCATTTT
CASSYRETNQPQHF
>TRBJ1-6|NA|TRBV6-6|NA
TGTGCCAGCAGTTTTAGTGGGGGGTCACCCCTCCACTTT
CASSFSGGSPLHF
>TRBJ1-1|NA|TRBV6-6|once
TGTGCCAGCACCGCCGGAGCAACCACTGAAGCTTTCTTT
CASTAGATTEAFF
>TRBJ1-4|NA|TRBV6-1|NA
TGTGCCAGCAGTGACCAGGGGACTAATGAAAAACTGTTTTTT
CASSDQGTNEKLFF
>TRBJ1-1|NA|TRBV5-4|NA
TGTGCCAGCAGCTTGGGGTCGAGTTGGGCCAACACTGAAGCTTTCTTT
CASSLGSSWANTEAFF
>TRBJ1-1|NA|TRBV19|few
TGTGCCAGCCGGAGTGTCACTGAAGCTTTCTTT
CASRSVTEAFF
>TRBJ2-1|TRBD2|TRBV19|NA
TGTGCCAGTAGTATAGGAAGCGGGAGGCCCTCCTACAATGAGCAGTTCTTC
CASSIGSGRPSYNEQFF
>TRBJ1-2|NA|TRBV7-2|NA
TGTGCCAGCAGCTTCGCGGGGAACTATGGCTACACCTTC
CASSFAGNYGYTF
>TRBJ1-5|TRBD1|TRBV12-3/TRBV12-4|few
TGTGCCAGCCGTGACAGGGGCGTTCAGCCCCAGCATTTT
CASRDRGVQPQHF
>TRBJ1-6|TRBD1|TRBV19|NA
TGTGCCAGTACCCGGACAGGGGGCTACTATAATTCACCCCTCCACTTT
CASTRTGGYYNSPLHF
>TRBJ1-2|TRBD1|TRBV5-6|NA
TGTGCCAGCCTTCGCAGGGGGCTTGACTATGGCTACACCTTC
CASLRRGLDYGYTF